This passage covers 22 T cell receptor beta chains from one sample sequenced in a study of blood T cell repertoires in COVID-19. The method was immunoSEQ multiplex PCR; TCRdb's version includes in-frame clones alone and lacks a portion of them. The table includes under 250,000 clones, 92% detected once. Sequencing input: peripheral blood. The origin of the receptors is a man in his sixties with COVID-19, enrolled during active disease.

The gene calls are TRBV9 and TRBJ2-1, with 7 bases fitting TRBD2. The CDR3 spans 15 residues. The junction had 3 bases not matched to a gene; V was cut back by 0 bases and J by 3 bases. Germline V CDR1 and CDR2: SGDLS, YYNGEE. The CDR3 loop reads CASSVGGGNYNEQFF. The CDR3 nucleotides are TGTGCCAGCAGCGTAGGGGGAGGGAACTACAATGAGCAGTTCTTC.

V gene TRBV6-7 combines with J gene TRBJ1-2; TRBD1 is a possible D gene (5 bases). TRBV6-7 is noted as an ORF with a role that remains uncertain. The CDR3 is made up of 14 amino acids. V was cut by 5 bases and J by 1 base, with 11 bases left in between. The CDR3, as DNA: TGTGCCAGCAGTATCCGACAGAATAACTATGGCTACACCTTC. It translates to CASSIRQNNYGYTF.

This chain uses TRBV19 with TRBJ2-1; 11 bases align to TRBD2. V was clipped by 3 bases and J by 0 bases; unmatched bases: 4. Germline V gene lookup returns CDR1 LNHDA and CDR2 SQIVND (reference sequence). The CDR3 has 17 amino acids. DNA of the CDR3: TGTGCCAGTAGTATTTCTCTAGCGGGGGGCTCCTACAATGAGCAGTTCTTC. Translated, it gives CASSISLAGGSYNEQFF.

CDR3 in amino acids: CASSIGAGRNTYEQYF. The CDR3 DNA is TGTGCCAGTAGTATAGGCGCGGGACGGAACACCTACGAGCAGTACTTC. The chain combines TRBV19 with TRBJ2-7; D is perhaps TRBD2 (6 bases). This CDR3 contains 16 residues. CDR1 is LNHDA and CDR2 is SQIVND in the germline V gene (reference sequence). V lost 1 base and J lost 2, with 15 bases in between.

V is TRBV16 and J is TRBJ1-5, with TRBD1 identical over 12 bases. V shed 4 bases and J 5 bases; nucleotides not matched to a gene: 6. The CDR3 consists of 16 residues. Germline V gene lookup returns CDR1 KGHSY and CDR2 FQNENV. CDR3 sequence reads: CASSPGTGGTYQPQHF. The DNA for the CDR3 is TGTGCCAGCAGCCCCGGGACAGGGGGCACGTATCAGCCCCAGCATTTT.

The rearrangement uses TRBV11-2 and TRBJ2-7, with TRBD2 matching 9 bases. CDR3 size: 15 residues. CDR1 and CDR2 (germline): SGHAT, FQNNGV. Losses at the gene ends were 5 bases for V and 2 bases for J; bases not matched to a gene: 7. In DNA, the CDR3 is TGTGCCAGCAGCGTCCTAGCGGGGCGGGCCTACGAGCAGTACTTC. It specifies CASSVLAGRAYEQYF. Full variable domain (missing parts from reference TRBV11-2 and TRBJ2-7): EAGVAQSPRYKIIEKRQSVAFWCNPISGHATLYWYQQILGQGPKLLIQFQNNGVVDDSQLPKDRFSAERLKGVDSTLKIQPAKLEDSAVYLCASSVLAGRAYEQYFGPGTRLTVT.

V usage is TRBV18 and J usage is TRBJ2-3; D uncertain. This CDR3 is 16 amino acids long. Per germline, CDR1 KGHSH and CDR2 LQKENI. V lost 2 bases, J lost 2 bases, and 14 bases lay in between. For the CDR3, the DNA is TGTGCCAGCTCACCATGGTCCCCAAGACACACAGATACGCAGTATTTT. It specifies CASSPWSPRHTDTQYF.

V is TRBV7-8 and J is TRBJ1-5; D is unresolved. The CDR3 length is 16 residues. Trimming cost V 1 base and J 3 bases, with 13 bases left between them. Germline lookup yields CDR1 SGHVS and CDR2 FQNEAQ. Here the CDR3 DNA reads TGTGCCAGCAGCTTAGTAGGGAGCGAGATCAATCAGCCCCAGCATTTT. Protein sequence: CASSLVGSEINQPQHF.

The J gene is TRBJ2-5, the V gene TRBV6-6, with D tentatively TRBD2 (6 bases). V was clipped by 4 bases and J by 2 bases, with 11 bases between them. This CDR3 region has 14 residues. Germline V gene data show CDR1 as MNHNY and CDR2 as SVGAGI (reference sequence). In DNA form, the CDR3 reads TGTGCCAGCAGTTCGACTAGTCAGCAAGAGACCCAGTACTTC. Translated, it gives CASSSTSQQETQYF.

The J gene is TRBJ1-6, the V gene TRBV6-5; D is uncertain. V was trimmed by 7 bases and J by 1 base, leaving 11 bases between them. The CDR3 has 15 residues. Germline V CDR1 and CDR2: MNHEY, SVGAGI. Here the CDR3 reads CASNGSGSYNSPLHF. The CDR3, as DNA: TGTGCCAGCAATGGGTCGGGGTCCTATAATTCACCCCTCCACTTT.

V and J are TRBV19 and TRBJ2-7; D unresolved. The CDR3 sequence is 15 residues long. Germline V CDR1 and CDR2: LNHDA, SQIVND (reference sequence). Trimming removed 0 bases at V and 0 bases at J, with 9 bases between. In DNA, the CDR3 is TGTGCCAGTAGTATAGAACACTACCCCTCCTACGAGCAGTACTTC. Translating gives CASSIEHYPSYEQYF.

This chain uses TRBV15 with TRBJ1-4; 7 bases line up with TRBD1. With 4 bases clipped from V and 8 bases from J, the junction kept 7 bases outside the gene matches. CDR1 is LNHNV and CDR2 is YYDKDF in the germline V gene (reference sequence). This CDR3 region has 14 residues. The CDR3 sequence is CATSTRGLREKLFF. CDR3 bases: TGTGCCACCAGCACGAGGGGGCTAAGGGAAAAACTGTTTTTT.

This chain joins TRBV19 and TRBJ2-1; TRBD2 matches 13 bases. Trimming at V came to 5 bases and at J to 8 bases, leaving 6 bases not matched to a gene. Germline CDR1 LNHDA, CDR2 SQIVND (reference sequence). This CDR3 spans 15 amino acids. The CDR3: CASSVTSGRADEQFF. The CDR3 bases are TGTGCCAGTAGTGTCACTAGCGGGAGGGCCGATGAGCAGTTCTTC.

CDR3 in amino acids: CASSLDRDHGYTF. The CDR3, as DNA: TGTGCCAGCAGCTTAGACAGGGACCATGGCTACACCTTC. The gene calls are TRBV7-2 and TRBJ1-2; tentatively, D is TRBD1 (6 bases). The CDR3 is made up of 13 amino acids. Trimming pared 1 base from V and 6 bases from J, leaving 9 bases between. The germline gives CDR1 SGHTA, CDR2 FQGNSA.

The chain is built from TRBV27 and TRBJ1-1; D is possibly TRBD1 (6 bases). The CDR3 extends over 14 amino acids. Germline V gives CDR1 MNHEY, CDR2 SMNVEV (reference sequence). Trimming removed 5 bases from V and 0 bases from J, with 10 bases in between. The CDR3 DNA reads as TGTGCCAGCAGTCAACAGGGTTTGAACACTGAAGCTTTCTTT. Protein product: CASSQQGLNTEAFF.

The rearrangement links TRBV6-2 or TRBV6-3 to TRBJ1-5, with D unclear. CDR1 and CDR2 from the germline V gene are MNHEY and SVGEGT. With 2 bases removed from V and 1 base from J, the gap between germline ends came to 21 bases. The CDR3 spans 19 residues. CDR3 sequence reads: CASSYVGVRIFASNQPQHF. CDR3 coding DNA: TGTGCCAGCAGTTACGTCGGAGTCAGAATTTTTGCGAGCAATCAGCCCCAGCATTTT.

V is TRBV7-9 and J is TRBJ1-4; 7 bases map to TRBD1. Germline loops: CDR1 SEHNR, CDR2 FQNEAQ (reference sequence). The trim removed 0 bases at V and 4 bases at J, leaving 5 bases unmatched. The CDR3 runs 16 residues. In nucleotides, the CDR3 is TGTGCCAGCAGCTTAGCCGGGGACAGAGTTAATGAAAAACTGTTTTTT. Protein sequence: CASSLAGDRVNEKLFF.

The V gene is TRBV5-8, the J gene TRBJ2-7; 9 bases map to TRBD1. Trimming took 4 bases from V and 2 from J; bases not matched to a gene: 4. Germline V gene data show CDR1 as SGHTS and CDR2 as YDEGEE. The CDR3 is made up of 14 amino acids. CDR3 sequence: CASSRRDRAYEQYF. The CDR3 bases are TGTGCCAGCAGCCGCCGGGACAGGGCCTACGAGCAGTACTTC.

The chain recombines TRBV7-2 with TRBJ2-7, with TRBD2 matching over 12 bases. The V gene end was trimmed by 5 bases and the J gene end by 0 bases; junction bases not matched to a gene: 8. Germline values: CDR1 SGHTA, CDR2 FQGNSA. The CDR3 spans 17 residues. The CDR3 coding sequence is TGTGCCAGCAGCCTCCATGGACTAGCGGGAAACTCCTACGAGCAGTACTTC. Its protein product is CASSLHGLAGNSYEQYF.

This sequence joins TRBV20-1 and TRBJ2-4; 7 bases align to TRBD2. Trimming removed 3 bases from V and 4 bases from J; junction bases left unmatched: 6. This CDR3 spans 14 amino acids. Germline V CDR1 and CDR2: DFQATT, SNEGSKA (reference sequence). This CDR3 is CSASLAGVKNIQYF. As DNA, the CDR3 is TGCAGTGCTAGTCTCGCGGGAGTTAAAAACATTCAGTACTTC.

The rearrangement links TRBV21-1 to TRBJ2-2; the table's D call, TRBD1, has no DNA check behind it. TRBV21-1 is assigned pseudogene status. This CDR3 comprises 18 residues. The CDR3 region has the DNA TGTGCCAGCAGCAAAGAGTCTAGGGGACAGAAGAACACCGGGGAGCTGTTTTTT. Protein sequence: CASSKESRGQKNTGELFF.

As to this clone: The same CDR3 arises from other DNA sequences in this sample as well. The CDR3 DNA is TGTGCCAGTCGACAGGGCTACGAGCAGTACTTC. This sequence encodes CASRQGYEQYF. The V gene is TRBV28, the J gene TRBJ2-7, with 7 bases fitting TRBD1. Trimming cost V 9 bases and J 3 bases; bases outside gene matches: 2. The CDR3 extends over 11 amino acids. In germline, CDR1 is MDHEN, CDR2 SYDVKM.